Listed below are T cell receptor beta chains from one sample, sequenced in a study of blood T cell repertoires in COVID-19. Only in-frame clones appear in the TCRdb table, and some are missing; sequencing was by immunoSEQ multiplex PCR. The sample has about 170,000 clones, around 89% seen once. The sequenced sample was peripheral blood. Receptor source: a man aged 60-69 years with acute or convalescent COVID-19. The CDR3 runs from the conserved cysteine through the conserved F or W. Each record gives: D gene, V gene, J gene, CDR3 protein, CDR3 DNA. A D gene is named only where the DNA matches it firmly.

d_call: NA; v_call: TRBV19; j_call: TRBJ2-3; cdr3_aa: CASRGGAGRPDTQYF; cdr3_nt: TGTGCCAGTAGGGGTGGCGCAGGCCGTCCGGATACGCAGTATTTT
d_call: TRBD1; v_call: TRBV10-3; j_call: TRBJ1-2; cdr3_aa: CAITNRGRRGYTF; cdr3_nt: TGTGCCATCACGAACAGGGGGCGGCGGGGCTACACCTTC
d_call: TRBD1; v_call: TRBV3-1/TRBV3-2; j_call: TRBJ1-2; cdr3_aa: CASSRQGAGGYTF; cdr3_nt: TGTGCCAGCAGCCGACAGGGGGCCGGTGGCTACACCTTC
d_call: NA; v_call: TRBV9; j_call: TRBJ2-5; cdr3_aa: CASSPIGRAETQYF; cdr3_nt: TGTGCCAGCAGCCCCATTGGGCGGGCAGAGACCCAGTACTTC
d_call: NA; v_call: TRBV5-1; j_call: TRBJ1-1; cdr3_aa: CASSSGVIRNTEAFF; cdr3_nt: TGCGCCAGCTCCTCCGGAGTTATACGGAACACTGAAGCTTTCTTT
d_call: NA; v_call: TRBV6-5; j_call: TRBJ1-1; cdr3_aa: CASGPALVRGSFF; cdr3_nt: TGTGCCAGCGGACCGGCTCTAGTAAGGGGGTCTTTCTTT
d_call: TRBD2; v_call: TRBV5-6; j_call: TRBJ2-1; cdr3_aa: CASSLYGGLAENNEQFF; cdr3_nt: TGTGCCAGCAGCTTGTACGGCGGACTAGCGGAGAACAATGAGCAGTTCTTC
d_call: NA; v_call: TRBV19; j_call: TRBJ1-1; cdr3_aa: CASRRNRDRTEAFF; cdr3_nt: TGTGCCAGTAGGAGAAACAGGGATCGAACTGAAGCTTTCTTT
d_call: NA; v_call: TRBV18; j_call: TRBJ2-7; cdr3_aa: CASSPSLTYEQYF; cdr3_nt: TGTGCCAGCTCACCTTCCCTAACCTACGAGCAGTACTTC
d_call: TRBD2; v_call: TRBV7-9; j_call: TRBJ2-2; cdr3_aa: CASSLAERGGTGELFF; cdr3_nt: TGTGCCAGCAGCTTAGCTGAGCGGGGCGGGACCGGGGAGCTGTTTTTT
d_call: TRBD2; v_call: TRBV5-4; j_call: TRBJ2-2; cdr3_aa: CASSRPAGGPGTGELFF; cdr3_nt: TGTGCCAGCAGCCGTCCAGCGGGAGGGCCGGGCACCGGGGAGCTGTTTTTT
d_call: TRBD1; v_call: TRBV5-1; j_call: TRBJ2-2; cdr3_aa: CASSQGTANTGELFF; cdr3_nt: TGCGCCAGCAGCCAAGGGACAGCCAACACCGGGGAGCTGTTTTTT
d_call: NA; v_call: TRBV25-1; j_call: TRBJ1-1; cdr3_aa: CASINRENTEAFF; cdr3_nt: TGTGCCAGCATCAACAGGGAGAACACTGAAGCTTTCTTT
d_call: NA; v_call: TRBV27; j_call: TRBJ1-2; cdr3_aa: CASSLKFQGAGGYTF; cdr3_nt: TGTGCCAGCAGTTTAAAGTTTCAGGGAGCGGGTGGCTACACCTTC